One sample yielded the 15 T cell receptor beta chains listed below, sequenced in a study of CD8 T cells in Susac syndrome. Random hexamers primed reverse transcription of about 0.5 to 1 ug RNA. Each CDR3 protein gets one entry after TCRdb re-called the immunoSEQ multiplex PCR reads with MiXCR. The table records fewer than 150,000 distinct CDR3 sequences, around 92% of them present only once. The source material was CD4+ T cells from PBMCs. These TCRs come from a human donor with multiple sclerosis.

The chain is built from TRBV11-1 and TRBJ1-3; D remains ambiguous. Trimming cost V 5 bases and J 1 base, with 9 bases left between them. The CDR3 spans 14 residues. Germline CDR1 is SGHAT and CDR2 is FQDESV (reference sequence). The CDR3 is CASSQQNSGNTIYF. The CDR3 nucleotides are TGTGCCAGCAGCCAACAGAATTCTGGAAACACCATATATTTT.

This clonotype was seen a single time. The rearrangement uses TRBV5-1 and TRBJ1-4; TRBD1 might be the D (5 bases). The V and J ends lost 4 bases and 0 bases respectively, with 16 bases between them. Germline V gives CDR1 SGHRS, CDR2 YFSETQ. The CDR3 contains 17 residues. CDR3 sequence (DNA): TGCGCCAGCAGCCACCAGGGCCGGCGAGCAACTAATGAAAAACTGTTTTTT. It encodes CASSHQGRRATNEKLFF.

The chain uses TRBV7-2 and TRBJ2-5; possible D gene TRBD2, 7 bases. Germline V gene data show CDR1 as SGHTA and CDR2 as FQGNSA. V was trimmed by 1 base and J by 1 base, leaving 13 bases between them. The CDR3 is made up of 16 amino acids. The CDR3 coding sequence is TGTGCCAGCAGCTTAGGATCAGGGGAGGGCCAAGAGACCCAGTACTTC. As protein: CASSLGSGEGQETQYF.

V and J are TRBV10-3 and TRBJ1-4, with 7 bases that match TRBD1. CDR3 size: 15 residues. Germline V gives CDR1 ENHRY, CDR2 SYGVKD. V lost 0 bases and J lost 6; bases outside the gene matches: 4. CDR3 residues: CAISESTGEHEKLFF. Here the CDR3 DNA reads TGTGCCATCAGTGAGTCAACAGGGGAACATGAAAAACTGTTTTTT.

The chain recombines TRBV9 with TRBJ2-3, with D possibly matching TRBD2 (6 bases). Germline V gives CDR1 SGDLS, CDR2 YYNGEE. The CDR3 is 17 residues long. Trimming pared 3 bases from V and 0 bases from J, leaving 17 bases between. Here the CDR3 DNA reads TGTGCCAGCAGCGACCCTCGAGGAGGGTCTAGCACAGATACGCAGTATTTT. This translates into CASSDPRGGSSTDTQYF.

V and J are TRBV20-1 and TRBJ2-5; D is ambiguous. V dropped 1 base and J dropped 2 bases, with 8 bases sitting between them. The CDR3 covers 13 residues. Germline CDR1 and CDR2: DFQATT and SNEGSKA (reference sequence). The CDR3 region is CSARGAGQETQYF. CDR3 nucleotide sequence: TGCAGTGCTAGAGGGGCCGGGCAAGAGACCCAGTACTTC.

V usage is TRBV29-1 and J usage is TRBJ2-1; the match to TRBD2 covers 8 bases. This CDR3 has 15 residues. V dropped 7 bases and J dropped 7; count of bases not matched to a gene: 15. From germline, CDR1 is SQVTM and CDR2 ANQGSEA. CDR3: CSARGALAALNEQFF. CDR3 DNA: TGCAGCGCCCGGGGGGCACTAGCGGCCTTAAATGAGCAGTTCTTC.

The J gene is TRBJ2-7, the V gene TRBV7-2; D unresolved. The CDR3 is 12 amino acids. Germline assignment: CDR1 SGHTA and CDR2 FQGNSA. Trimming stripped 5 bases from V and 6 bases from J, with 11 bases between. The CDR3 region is CASSKPLGEQYF. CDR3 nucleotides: TGTGCCAGCAGCAAACCCTTGGGCGAGCAGTACTTC.

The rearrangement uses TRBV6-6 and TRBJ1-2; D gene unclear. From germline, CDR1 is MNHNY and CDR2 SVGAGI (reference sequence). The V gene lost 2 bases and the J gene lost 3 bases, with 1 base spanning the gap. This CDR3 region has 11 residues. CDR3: CASSYDYGYTF. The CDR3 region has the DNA TGTGCCAGCAGTTACGACTATGGCTACACCTTC.

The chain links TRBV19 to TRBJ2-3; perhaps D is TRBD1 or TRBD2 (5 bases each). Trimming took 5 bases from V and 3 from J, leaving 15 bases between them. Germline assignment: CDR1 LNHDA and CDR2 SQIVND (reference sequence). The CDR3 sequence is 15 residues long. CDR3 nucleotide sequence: TGTGCCAGTAGTTCGCCGGGACGAGTGACAGATACGCAGTATTTT. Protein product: CASSSPGRVTDTQYF.

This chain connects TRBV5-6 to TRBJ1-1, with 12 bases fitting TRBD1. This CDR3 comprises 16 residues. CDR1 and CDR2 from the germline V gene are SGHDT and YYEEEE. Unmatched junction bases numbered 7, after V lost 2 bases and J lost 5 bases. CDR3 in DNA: TGTGCCAGCAGCTTTGGGACAGGGGGCGTTGGGACTGAAGCTTTCTTT. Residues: CASSFGTGGVGTEAFF. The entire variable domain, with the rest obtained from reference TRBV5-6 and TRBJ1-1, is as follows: DAGVTQSPTHLIKTRGQQVTLRCSPKSGHDTVSWYQQALGQGPQFIFQYYEEEERQRGNFPDRFSGHQFPNYSSELNVNALLLGDSALYLCASSFGTGGVGTEAFFGQGTRLTVV.

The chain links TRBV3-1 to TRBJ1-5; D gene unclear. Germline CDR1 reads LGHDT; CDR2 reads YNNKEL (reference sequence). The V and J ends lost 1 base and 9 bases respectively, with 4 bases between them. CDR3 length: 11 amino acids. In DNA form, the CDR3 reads TGTGCCAGCAGCCAAGGGGGGCCCCAGCATTTT. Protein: CASSQGGPQHF.

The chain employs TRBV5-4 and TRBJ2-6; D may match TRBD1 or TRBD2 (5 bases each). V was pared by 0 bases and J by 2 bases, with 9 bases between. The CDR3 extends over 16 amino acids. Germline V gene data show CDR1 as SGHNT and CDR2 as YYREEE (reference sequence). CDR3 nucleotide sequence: TGTGCCAGCAGCTTGGCCCGGGACGCTGGGGCCAACGTCCTGACTTTC. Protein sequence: CASSLARDAGANVLTF.

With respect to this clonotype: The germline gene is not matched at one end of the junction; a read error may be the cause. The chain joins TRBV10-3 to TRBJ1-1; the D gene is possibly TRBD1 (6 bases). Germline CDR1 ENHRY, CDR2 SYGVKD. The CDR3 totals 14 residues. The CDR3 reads CATSRSGDNTEAFF. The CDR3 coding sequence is TGTGCCACCAGTAGGTCAGGGGATAACACTGAAGCTTTCTTT.

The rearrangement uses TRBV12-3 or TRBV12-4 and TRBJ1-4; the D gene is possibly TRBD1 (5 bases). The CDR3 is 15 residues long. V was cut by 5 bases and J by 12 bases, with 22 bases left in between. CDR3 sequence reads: CASSLSGMGVAELFF. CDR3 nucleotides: TGTGCCAGCAGTCTATCAGGGATGGGGGTGGCGGAACTGTTTTTT.